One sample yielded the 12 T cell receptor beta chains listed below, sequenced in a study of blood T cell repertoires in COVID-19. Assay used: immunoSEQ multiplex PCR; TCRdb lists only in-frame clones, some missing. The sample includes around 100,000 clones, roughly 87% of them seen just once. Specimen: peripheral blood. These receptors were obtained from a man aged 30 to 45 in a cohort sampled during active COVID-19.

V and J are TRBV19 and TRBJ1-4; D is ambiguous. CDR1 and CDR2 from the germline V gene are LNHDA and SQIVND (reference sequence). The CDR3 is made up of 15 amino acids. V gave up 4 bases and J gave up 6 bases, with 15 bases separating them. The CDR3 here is CASSTATPGDEKLFF. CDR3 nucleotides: TGTGCCAGTAGTACAGCGACTCCCGGGGATGAAAAACTGTTTTTT.

CDR3 nucleotides: TGCGCCAGCAGCACAAGTGCGGGACTACGGAACACCGGGGAGCTGTTTTTT. Its translation is CASSTSAGLRNTGELFF. The chain is built from TRBV5-1 and TRBJ2-2; TRBD2 aligns across 7 bases. J was trimmed by 1 base and V by 4 bases; bases with no gene match: 10. Germline loops: CDR1 SGHRS, CDR2 YFSETQ. The CDR3 consists of 17 residues.

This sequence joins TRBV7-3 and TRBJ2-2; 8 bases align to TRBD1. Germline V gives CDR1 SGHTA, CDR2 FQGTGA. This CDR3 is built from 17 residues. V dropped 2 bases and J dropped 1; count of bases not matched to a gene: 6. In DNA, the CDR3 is TGTGCCAGCAGCTTACAAGGGGACAGGAAGAACACCGGGGAGCTGTTTTTT. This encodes CASSLQGDRKNTGELFF.

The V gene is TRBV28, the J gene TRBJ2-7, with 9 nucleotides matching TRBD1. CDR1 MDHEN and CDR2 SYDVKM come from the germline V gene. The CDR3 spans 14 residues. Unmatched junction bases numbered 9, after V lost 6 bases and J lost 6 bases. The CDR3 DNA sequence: TGTGCCAGCAGCCGAGAACAGGGGGCAACCGAGCAGTACTTC. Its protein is CASSREQGATEQYF.

DNA of the CDR3: TGCGCCAGCAGCCCGGGACAGGGTGGCACCGGGGAGCTGTTTTTT. This encodes CASSPGQGGTGELFF. The rearrangement uses TRBV5-1 and TRBJ2-2; TRBD1 matches at 9 bases. J was trimmed by 4 bases and V by 4 bases; bases with no gene match: 5. CDR1 SGHRS and CDR2 YFSETQ come from the germline V gene. The CDR3 is 15 amino acids.

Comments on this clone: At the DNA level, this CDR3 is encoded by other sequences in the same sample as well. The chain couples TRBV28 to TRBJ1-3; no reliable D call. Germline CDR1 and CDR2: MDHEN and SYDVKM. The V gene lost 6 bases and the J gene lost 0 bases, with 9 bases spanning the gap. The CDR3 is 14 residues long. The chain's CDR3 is CASRKTGSGNTIYF. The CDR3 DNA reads TGTGCCAGCAGAAAAACTGGCTCTGGAAACACCATATATTTT.

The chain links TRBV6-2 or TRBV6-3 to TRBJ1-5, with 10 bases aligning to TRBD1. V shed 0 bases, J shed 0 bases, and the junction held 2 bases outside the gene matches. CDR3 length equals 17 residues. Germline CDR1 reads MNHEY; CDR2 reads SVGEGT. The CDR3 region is CASSYSGTGASNQPQHF. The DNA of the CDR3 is TGTGCCAGCAGTTACTCCGGGACAGGGGCTAGCAATCAGCCCCAGCATTTT.

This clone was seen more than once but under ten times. CDR3 nucleotide sequence: TGTGCCAGCAGTTACCAACAGGGGGTTCAGCCCCAGCATTTT. Its protein is CASSYQQGVQPQHF. This chain joins TRBV6-6 and TRBJ1-5, with 8 bases matching TRBD1. There are 14 residues in the CDR3. V gave up 2 bases and J gave up 6 bases; unmatched junction bases: 3. CDR1 and CDR2 from the germline V gene are MNHNY and SVGAGI (reference sequence).

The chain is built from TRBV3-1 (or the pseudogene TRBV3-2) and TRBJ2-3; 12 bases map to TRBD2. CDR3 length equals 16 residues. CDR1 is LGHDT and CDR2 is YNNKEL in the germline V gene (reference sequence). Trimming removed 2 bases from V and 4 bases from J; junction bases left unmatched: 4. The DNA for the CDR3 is TGTGCCAGCAGCCAAACTAGCGGGGGGCTGCCAGATACGCAGTATTTT. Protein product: CASSQTSGGLPDTQYF.

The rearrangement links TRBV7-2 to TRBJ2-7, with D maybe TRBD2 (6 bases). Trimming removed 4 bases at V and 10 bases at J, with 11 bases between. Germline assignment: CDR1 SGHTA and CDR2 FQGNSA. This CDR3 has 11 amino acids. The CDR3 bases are TGTGCCAGCAGCTCCGGGGGAGATCAGTACTTC. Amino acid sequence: CASSSGGDQYF.

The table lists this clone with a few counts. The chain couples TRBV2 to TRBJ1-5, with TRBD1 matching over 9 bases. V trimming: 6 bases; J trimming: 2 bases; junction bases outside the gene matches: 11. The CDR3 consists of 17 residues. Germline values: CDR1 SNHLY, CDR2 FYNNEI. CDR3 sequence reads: CASSSKQGAGGNQPQHF. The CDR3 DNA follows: TGTGCCAGCAGCTCGAAACAGGGGGCTGGAGGCAATCAGCCCCAGCATTTT.

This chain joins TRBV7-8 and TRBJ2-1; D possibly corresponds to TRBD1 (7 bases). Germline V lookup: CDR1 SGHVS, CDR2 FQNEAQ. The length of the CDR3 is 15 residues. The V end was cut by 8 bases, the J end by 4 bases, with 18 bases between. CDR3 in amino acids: CASQGGRGPYNEQFF. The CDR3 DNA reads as TGTGCCAGCCAGGGGGGACGGGGGCCATACAATGAGCAGTTCTTC.